This entry concerns a single T cell receptor (beta chain). This specimen belongs to a study of blood T cell repertoires in COVID-19. Some clones are missing from TCRdb's copy, which holds only in-frame ones; the method was immunoSEQ multiplex PCR. The table lists around 55,000 clones, about four fifths of them singletons. Trimming cost V 5 bases and J 4 bases; bases outside gene matches: 4. Germline CDR1 is MNHEY and CDR2 is SVGEGT. The CDR3 loop spans 14 amino acids. This TCR came from a human donor in a cohort sampled during active or convalescent COVID-19. The genes are TRBV6-2 or TRBV6-3 and TRBJ2-3; the match to TRBD1 covers 9 bases. Sequencing was performed on peripheral blood. The CDR3 is CASSIRQGADTQYF. The CDR3 DNA sequence: TGTGCCAGCAGTATCCGACAGGGGGCAGATACGCAGTATTTT.